This paragraph covers one T cell receptor (beta chain) sequence. The target antigen is unknown. The mixed lymphocyte reaction cells were grown together in coculture at 37°C for six to seven days. A 1:1 mix was made of stimulator PBMCs labelled with Violet Dye and responder PBMCs labelled with CFSE. Only in-frame clones appear in the TCRdb table, and some are missing; sequencing was by immunoSEQ multiplex PCR. This table has 9,500 to 10,000 clones, about 41% appearing once. This specimen belongs to a study of siplizumab effects on memory and regulatory T cells. Study information: With siplizumab at 0.9 to 1 ug/mL or without drug, mixed lymphocyte reactions were set up in pairs. Points from the study as a whole: Suppressive capability of dividing Tregs from siplizumab cultures went unverified. Naive T cells seemed more diverse than memory cells and seemed major alloresponse contributors.

V was cut by 2 bases and J by 8 bases, with 11 bases left in between. Per the germline V gene, CDR1 is SGHKS and CDR2 is YYEKEE (reference sequence). CDR3 length equals 13 residues. V usage is TRBV5-5 and J usage is TRBJ2-1, with D perhaps matching TRBD2 (6 bases). This receptor was obtained from a human donor in good health; the cells came from an allogeneic mixed lymphocyte reaction. Sequencing used CFSE-low (dividing) CD4+ T cells sorted from an allogeneic mixed lymphocyte reaction. The CDR3 DNA follows: TGTGCCAGCAGCTTCGTCGGGGGTCATGAGCAGTTCTTC. This encodes CASSFVGGHEQFF.